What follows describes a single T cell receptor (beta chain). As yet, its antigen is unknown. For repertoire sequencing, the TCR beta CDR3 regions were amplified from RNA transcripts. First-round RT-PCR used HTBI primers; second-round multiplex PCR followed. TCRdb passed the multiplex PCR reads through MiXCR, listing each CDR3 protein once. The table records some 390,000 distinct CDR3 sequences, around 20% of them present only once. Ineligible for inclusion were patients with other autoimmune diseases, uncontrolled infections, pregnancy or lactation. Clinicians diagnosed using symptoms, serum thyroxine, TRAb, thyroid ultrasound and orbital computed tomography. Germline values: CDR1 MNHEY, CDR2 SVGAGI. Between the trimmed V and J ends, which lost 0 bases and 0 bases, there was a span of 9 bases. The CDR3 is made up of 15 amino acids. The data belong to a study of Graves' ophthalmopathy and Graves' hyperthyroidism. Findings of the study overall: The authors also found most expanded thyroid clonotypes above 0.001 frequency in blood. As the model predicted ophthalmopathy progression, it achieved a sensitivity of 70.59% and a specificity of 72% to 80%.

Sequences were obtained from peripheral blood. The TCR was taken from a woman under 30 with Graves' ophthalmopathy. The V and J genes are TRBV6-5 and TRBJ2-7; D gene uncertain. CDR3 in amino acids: CASSYSSSYSYEQYF. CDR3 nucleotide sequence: TGTGCCAGCAGTTACTCGTCGTCCTACTCCTACGAGCAGTACTTC.